The 4 T cell receptor beta chains presented below share a single source sample, sequenced in a study of blood T cell repertoires in COVID-19. Measured with immunoSEQ multiplex PCR; TCRdb has only the in-frame clones, and not every one. The sample carries around 79,000 clones, more than 85% recorded once. Specimen: peripheral blood. These receptors originate from a man aged 70-80 years with active or convalescent COVID-19.

V and J are TRBV5-1 and TRBJ2-1; 8 bases agree with TRBD2. The germline gives CDR1 SGHRS, CDR2 YFSETQ. V shed 5 bases and J 4 bases; nucleotides not matched to a gene: 8. CDR3 size: 15 residues. CDR3 bases: TGCGCCAGCAGGGATACGGGAGGGACGTACAATGAGCAGTTCTTC. Its translation is CASRDTGGTYNEQFF. The full variable domain, its missing parts supplied by reference TRBV5-1 and TRBJ2-1, is KAGVTQTPRYLIKTRGQQVTLSCSPISGHRSVSWYQQTPGQGLQFLFEYFSETQRNKGNFPGRFSGRQFSNSRSEMNVSTLELGDSALYLCASRDTGGTYNEQFFGPGTRLTVL.

The chain joins TRBV6-5 to TRBJ2-7; D gene uncertain. Looked up from germline, CDR1 is MNHEY and CDR2 is SVGAGI. With 5 bases removed from V and 0 bases from J, the gap between germline ends came to 5 bases. CDR3 length: 12 amino acids. Here the CDR3 reads CASSTSSYEQYF. CDR3 nucleotides: TGTGCCAGCAGTACGAGCTCCTACGAGCAGTACTTC.

V is TRBV6-2 or TRBV6-3 and J is TRBJ2-1; TRBD1 is a possible D gene (5 bases). V was trimmed by 6 bases and J by 15 bases, leaving 18 bases between them. The CDR3 sequence is 12 residues long. CDR1 and CDR2 from the germline V gene are MNHEY and SVGEGT. The CDR3 nucleotides are TGTGCCAGCAGCCAATCTCAGGGCATGTGGTTCTTC. This encodes CASSQSQGMWFF.

The V and J genes are TRBV19 and TRBJ2-1, with D possibly TRBD2 on 5 matching bases. The CDR3 covers 15 residues. The germline V and J ends were trimmed by 5 bases and 0 bases, with 11 bases remaining between them. Germline CDR1 reads LNHDA; CDR2 reads SQIVND (reference sequence). CDR3 sequence reads: CASSDPGYSYNEQFF. CDR3 sequence (DNA): TGTGCCAGTAGTGATCCGGGATACTCCTACAATGAGCAGTTCTTC. The variable domain in full, with the rest retrieved from reference TRBV19 and TRBJ2-1, is DGGITQSPKYLFRKEGQNVTLSCEQNLNHDAMYWYRQDPGQGLRLIYYSQIVNDFQKGDIAEGYSVSREKKESFPLTVTSAQKNPTAFYLCASSDPGYSYNEQFFGPGTRLTVL.